Listed here are 8 T cell receptor beta chains from one sample, sequenced in a study of technical replicates of blood from a few donors. Assay used: immunoSEQ multiplex PCR; TCRdb lists only in-frame clones, some missing. The sample carries some 80,000 clones, approximately 97% recorded once. Sequenced material: T cells isolated from PBMCs. The receptors come from a human donor in good health.

The CDR3 is CASSRGAGGGETQYF. DNA of the CDR3: TGTGCCAGCTCACGGGGAGCGGGAGGAGGAGAGACCCAGTACTTC. The V call is TRBV18, the J call TRBJ2-5; 9 nucleotides align to TRBD2. In germline, CDR1 is KGHSH, CDR2 LQKENI. The junction had 7 bases not matched to a gene; V was cut back by 4 bases and J by 4 bases. This CDR3 comprises 15 residues.

The chain joins TRBV27 to TRBJ1-2; D is possibly TRBD1 (6 bases). The V gene's germline CDR1 is MNHEY and CDR2 SMNVEV (reference sequence). CDR3 length: 14 residues. V lost 5 bases and J 4 bases, leaving 14 bases between the germline ends. The DNA for the CDR3 is TGTGCCAGCAGTATTGACAGGACGCTCTATGGCTACACCTTC. Residues: CASSIDRTLYGYTF.

The chain joins TRBV11-2 to TRBJ2-7; D remains ambiguous. CDR3 size: 14 residues. Germline CDR1 is SGHAT and CDR2 is FQNNGV. Trimming took 3 bases from V and 0 from J, leaving 9 bases between them. The CDR3 DNA reads TGTGCCAGCAGCTTGTACCGGTTCTCCTACGAGCAGTACTTC. Encoded protein: CASSLYRFSYEQYF.

The chain recombines TRBV27 with TRBJ2-7, with a possible D match to TRBD1 (6 bases). Germline V CDR1 and CDR2: MNHEY, SMNVEV (reference sequence). V was pared by 7 bases and J by 2 bases, with 12 bases between. The CDR3 has 13 amino acids. CDR3 nucleotides: TGTGCCAGCATTGGTGACAGGACCTACGAGCAGTACTTC. It is translated as CASIGDRTYEQYF.

V usage is TRBV2 and J usage is TRBJ2-6; a possible D gene is TRBD2 (6 bases). The V end was cut by 0 bases, the J end by 2 bases, with 8 bases between. CDR3 length equals 16 residues. In germline, CDR1 is SNHLY, CDR2 FYNNEI. This chain's CDR3 is CASSEAPGAGANVLTF. The CDR3 nucleotides read TGTGCCAGCAGTGAAGCGCCGGGGGCTGGGGCCAACGTCCTGACTTTC.

This chain uses TRBV19 with TRBJ2-2; weak D call: TRBD2 (5 bases). CDR1 and CDR2 from the germline V gene are LNHDA and SQIVND (reference sequence). The CDR3 is 15 residues long. With 3 bases removed from V and 4 bases from J, the gap between germline ends came to 12 bases. CDR3: CASSIWSRATGELFF. Here the CDR3 DNA reads TGTGCCAGTAGTATTTGGTCGAGGGCCACCGGGGAGCTGTTTTTT.

The genes are TRBV6-1 and TRBJ1-3; 10 nucleotides line up with TRBD1. Germline loops: CDR1 MNHNS, CDR2 SASEGT. After removal of 4 bases from V and 3 bases from J, the junction contained 0 bases not matched to a gene. This CDR3 comprises 14 residues. CDR3 residues: CASSGTGGGNTIYF. In nucleotides, the CDR3 is TGTGCCAGCAGTGGGACAGGGGGTGGAAACACCATATATTTT.

The chain links TRBV5-1 to TRBJ2-6, with 7 bases matching TRBD1. There are 17 residues in the CDR3. V lost 4 bases and J lost 1; bases outside the gene matches: 8. Germline V gene lookup returns CDR1 SGHRS and CDR2 YFSETQ. CDR3 DNA sequence: TGCGCCAGCAGCCGGGGACAGCTGGGTTCTGGGGCCAACGTCCTGACTTTC. Protein: CASSRGQLGSGANVLTF.